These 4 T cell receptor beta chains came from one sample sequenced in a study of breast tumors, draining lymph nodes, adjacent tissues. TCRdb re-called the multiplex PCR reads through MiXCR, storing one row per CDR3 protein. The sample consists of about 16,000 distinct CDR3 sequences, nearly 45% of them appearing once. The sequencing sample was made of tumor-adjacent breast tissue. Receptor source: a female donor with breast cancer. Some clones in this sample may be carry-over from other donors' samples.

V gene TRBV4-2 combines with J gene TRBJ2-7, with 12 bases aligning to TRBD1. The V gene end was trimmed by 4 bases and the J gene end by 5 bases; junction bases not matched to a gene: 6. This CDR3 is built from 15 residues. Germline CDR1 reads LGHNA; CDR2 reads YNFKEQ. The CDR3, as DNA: TGTGCCAGCAGCCCCGGGACAGGGGGCAGGGACGAGCAGTACTTC. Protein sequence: CASSPGTGGRDEQYF.

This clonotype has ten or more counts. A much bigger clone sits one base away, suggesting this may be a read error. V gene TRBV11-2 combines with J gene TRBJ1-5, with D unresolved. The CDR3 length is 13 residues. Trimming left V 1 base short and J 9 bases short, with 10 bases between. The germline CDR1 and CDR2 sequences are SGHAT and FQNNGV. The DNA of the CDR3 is TGTGCCAGCAGCTTAGGGACTTATCCGCCCCAGCATTTT. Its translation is CASSLGTYPPQHF.

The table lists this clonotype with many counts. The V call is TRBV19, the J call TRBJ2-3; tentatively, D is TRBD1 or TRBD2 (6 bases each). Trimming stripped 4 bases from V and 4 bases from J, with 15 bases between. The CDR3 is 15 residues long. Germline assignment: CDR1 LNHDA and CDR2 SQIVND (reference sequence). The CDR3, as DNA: TGTGCCAGTAGTAAAATCATGAGGGGGGCAGATACGCAGTATTTT. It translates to CASSKIMRGADTQYF.

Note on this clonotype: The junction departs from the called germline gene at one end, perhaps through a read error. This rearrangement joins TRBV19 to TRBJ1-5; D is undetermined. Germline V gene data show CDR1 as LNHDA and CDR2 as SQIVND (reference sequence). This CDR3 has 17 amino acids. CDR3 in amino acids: CASIDGRGGYSNQPQHF. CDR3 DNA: TGTGCCAGTATCGACGGGAGAGGAGGCTATAGCAATCAGCCCCAGCATTTC.